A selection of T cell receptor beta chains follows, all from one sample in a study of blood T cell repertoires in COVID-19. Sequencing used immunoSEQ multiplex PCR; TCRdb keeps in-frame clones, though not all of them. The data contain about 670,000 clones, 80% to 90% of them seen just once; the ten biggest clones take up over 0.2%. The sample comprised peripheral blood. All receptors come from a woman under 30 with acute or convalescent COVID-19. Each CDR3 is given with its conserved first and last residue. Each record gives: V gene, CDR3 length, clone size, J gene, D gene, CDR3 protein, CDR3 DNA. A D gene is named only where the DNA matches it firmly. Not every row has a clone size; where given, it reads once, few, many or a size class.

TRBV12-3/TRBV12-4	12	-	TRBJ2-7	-	CASSRTASEQYF	TGTGCCAGCAGCCGGACAGCTAGCGAGCAGTACTTC
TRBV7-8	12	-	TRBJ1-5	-	CASSLAGLPQHF	TGTGCCAGCAGCTTAGCGGGACTCCCCCAGCATTTT
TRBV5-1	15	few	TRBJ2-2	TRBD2	CASSLAGDPGAELFF	TGCGCCAGCAGCCTAGCGGGGGACCCGGGTGCGGAGCTGTTTTTT
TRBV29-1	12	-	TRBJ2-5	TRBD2	CSVVQGGETQYF	TGCAGCGTTGTTCAGGGAGGGGAGACCCAGTACTTC
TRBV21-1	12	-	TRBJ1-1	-	CASSKALTEAFF	TGTGCCAGCAGCAAAGCTCTAACCGAAGCTTTCTTT
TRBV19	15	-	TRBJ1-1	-	CASSLIPGSNTEAFF	TGTGCCAGTAGTCTCATCCCGGGGAGCAACACTGAAGCTTTCTTT
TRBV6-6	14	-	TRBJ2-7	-	CASSYTRGTGEQYF	TGTGCCAGCAGTTACACGCGGGGTACGGGAGAGCAGTACTTC
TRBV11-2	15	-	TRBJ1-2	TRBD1	CASSSGDRVYYGYTF	TGTGCCAGCAGCTCTGGGGACAGGGTGTACTATGGCTACACCTTC
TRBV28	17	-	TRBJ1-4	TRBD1	CASSPWTGTSTNEKLFF	TGTGCCAGCAGTCCATGGACAGGGACCTCAACTAATGAAAAACTGTTTTTT
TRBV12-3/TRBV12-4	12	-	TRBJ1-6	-	CASSWADSPLHF	TGTGCCAGCAGCTGGGCTGATTCACCCCTCCACTTT
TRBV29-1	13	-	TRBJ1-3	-	CSVKQSSGNTIYF	TGCAGCGTTAAACAGAGCTCTGGAAACACCATATATTTT
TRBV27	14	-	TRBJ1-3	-	CASSQTSSGNTIYF	TGTGCCAGCAGTCAGACTAGCTCTGGAAACACCATATATTTT
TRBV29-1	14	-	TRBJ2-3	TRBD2	CSVEGLAGPYTQYF	TGCAGCGTTGAGGGACTAGCGGGGCCCTATACGCAGTATTTT
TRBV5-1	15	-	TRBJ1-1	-	CASSPFAGKNTEAFF	TGCGCCAGCAGCCCCTTCGCGGGCAAGAACACTGAAGCTTTCTTT
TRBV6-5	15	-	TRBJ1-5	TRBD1	CASRGDRGGNQPQHF	TGTGCCAGCAGAGGCGACAGGGGCGGAAATCAGCCCCAGCATTTT
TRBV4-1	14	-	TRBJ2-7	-	CASSQGQGIYEQYF	TGCGCCAGCAGCCAAGGTCAGGGCATCTACGAGCAGTACTTC
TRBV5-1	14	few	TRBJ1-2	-	CASSFGAPRSGYTF	TGCGCCAGCAGCTTTGGGGCGCCTAGGTCCGGCTACACCTTC
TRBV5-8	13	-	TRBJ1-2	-	CASSPVPRLAYTF	TGTGCCAGCAGCCCTGTCCCTCGTTTGGCTTACACCTTC
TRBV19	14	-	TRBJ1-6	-	CASTPQGTGSPLHF	TGTGCCAGTACCCCCCAGGGGACGGGTTCACCCCTCCACTTT
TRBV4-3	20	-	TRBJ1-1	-	CASSQDRAFRVRAGNTEAFF	TGCGCCAGCAGCCAAGATCGAGCCTTTCGGGTCAGGGCTGGGAACACTGAAGCTTTCTTT
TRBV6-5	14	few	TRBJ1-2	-	CASSSGQSNYGYTF	TGTGCCAGCAGTTCCGGACAGAGTAACTATGGCTACACCTTC
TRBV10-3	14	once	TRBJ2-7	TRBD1	CAITRTGDVYEQYF	TGTGCCATCACCCGGACAGGGGATGTCTACGAGCAGTACTTC
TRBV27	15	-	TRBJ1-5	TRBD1	CASTNRGGGNQPQHF	TGTGCCAGCACTAACAGGGGAGGTGGCAATCAGCCCCAGCATTTT
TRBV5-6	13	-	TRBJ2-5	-	CASSLGLEETQYF	TGTGCCAGCAGCTTGGGTCTAGAAGAGACCCAGTACTTC
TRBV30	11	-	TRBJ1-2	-	CAWTSNYGYTF	TGTGCCTGGACGAGTAACTATGGCTACACCTTC
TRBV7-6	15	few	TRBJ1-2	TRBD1	CASSLGTGPGYGYTF	TGTGCCAGCAGCTTAGGGACAGGGCCGGGATATGGCTACACCTTC
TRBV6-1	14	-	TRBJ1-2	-	CASSEADSSYGYTF	TGTGCCAGCAGTGAAGCGGACAGTTCCTATGGCTACACCTTC
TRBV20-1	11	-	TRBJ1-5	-	CSARERAEEHF	TGCAGTGCTAGAGAGCGGGCAGAAGAGCATTTT
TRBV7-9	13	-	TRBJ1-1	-	CASNLRENTEAFF	TGTGCCAGCAACCTCAGGGAGAACACTGAAGCTTTCTTT
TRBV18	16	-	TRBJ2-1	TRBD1	CASSPMDRGDYNEQFF	TGTGCCAGCTCACCAATGGACAGGGGGGACTACAATGAGCAGTTCTTC
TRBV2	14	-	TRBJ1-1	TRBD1	CASSGGRGQGEAFF	TGTGCCAGCAGTGGGGGCAGGGGGCAGGGTGAAGCTTTCTTT
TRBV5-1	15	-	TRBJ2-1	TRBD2	CASTFLAGAYNEQFF	TGCGCCAGCACTTTTTTAGCGGGGGCCTACAATGAGCAGTTCTTC
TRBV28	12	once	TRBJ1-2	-	CASSSTGSSHTF	TGTGCCAGCAGTTCAACAGGGTCCAGCCACACCTTC
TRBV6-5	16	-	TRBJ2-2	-	CASSYSADSKTGELFF	TGTGCCAGCAGTTACTCCGCGGACAGTAAGACCGGGGAGCTGTTTTTT
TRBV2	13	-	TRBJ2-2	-	CASREDSTGELFF	TGTGCCAGCAGAGAGGATTCCACCGGGGAGCTGTTTTTT
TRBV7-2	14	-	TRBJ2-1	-	CASSLRESYNEQFF	TGTGCCAGCAGCTTAAGGGAGTCGTACAATGAGCAGTTCTTC
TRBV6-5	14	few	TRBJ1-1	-	CASSRSGLNTEAFF	TGTGCCAGCAGCCGATCCGGACTCAACACTGAAGCTTTCTTT
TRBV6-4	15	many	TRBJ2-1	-	CASSDTESSYNEQFF	TGTGCCAGCAGTGATACGGAGAGCTCCTACAATGAGCAGTTCTTC
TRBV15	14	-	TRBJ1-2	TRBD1	CATSRQKGDRGYTF	TGTGCCACCAGCAGACAAAAAGGGGACAGAGGCTACACCTTC
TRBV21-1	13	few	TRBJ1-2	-	CASSPDRGRGYTF	TGTGCCAGCAGTCCGGACAGGGGGCGAGGCTACACCTTC
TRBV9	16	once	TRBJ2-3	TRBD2	CASSKGLAGAGDTQYF	TGTGCCAGCAGCAAAGGACTAGCGGGGGCCGGAGATACGCAGTATTTT
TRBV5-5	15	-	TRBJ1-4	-	CASSLPASTNEKLFF	TGTGCCAGCAGCTTGCCCGCGTCAACTAATGAAAAACTGTTTTTT
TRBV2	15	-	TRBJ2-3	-	CASSLSGTTTDTQYF	TGTGCCAGCAGTCTGTCCGGGACAACCACAGATACGCAGTATTTT
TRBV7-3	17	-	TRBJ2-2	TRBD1	CASSPKPDRLGTGELFF	TGTGCCAGCAGCCCCAAACCGGACAGGCTGGGTACCGGGGAGCTGTTTTTT
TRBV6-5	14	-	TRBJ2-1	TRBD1	CASSWTGDYNEQFF	TGTGCCAGCAGTTGGACAGGGGACTACAATGAGCAGTTCTTC
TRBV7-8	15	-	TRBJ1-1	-	CASSLDQGKNTEAFF	TGTGCCAGCAGCTTAGACCAGGGGAAGAACACTGAAGCTTTCTTT
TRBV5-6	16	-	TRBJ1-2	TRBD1	CASSLGRRDRREGYTF	TGTGCCAGCAGCTTGGGCCGGAGGGACAGGAGGGAGGGCTACACCTTC
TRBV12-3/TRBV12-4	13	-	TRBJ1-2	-	CASSPTTLNGYTF	TGTGCCAGCAGCCCCACGACATTAAATGGCTACACCTTC
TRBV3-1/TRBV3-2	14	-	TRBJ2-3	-	CASSQNRRGDTQYF	TGTGCCAGCAGCCAAAACCGTCGGGGGGATACGCAGTATTTT
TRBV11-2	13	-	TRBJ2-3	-	CASSLIGQDTQYF	TGTGCCAGCAGCTTAATTGGGCAAGATACGCAGTATTTT
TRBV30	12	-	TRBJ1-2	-	CAITMELRGYTF	TGTGCCATCACAATGGAGTTGCGCGGCTACACCTTC